A selection of T cell receptor beta chains follows, all from one sample in a study of T cell changes during pregnancy in multiple sclerosis. Libraries were prepared by immunoSEQ multiplex PCR; TCRdb keeps only in-frame clonotypes and omits some of them. Of tens of thousands of clones in the sample, more than 75% were seen once. The sequencing here drew on peripheral blood, taken in the first trimester of pregnancy. The source is a female donor in good health, enrolled as a control in a pregnancy study. CDR3s include the opening cysteine and the closing phenylalanine or tryptophan. Fields, in order: clone size, V gene, J gene, D gene, CDR3 protein, CDR3 DNA. The D gene is left open where the match is weak. Clone size is given for some rows only: seen once, a few or many times, or a class if the clone is expanded.

NA	TRBV6-5	TRBJ2-7	NA	CASSYGRDYEQYF	TGTGCCAGCAGTTACGGCCGGGACTACGAGCAGTACTTC
NA	TRBV29-1	TRBJ2-1	NA	CSVLSDEQFF	TGCAGCGTTCTCTCCGATGAGCAGTTCTTC
NA	TRBV5-4	TRBJ2-1	TRBD2	CATSSGSNEQFF	TGTGCCACCTCCAGCGGGAGCAATGAGCAGTTCTTC
NA	TRBV6-6	TRBJ2-7	TRBD2	CASREGLAISYEQYF	TGTGCCAGCAGGGAGGGACTAGCGATCTCCTACGAGCAGTACTTC
NA	TRBV5-1	TRBJ1-1	NA	CASSERGMNTEAFF	TGCGCCAGCAGCGAGAGAGGGATGAACACTGAAGCTTTCTTT
NA	TRBV4-3	TRBJ2-5	TRBD1	CASSTATGGPQETQYF	TGCGCCAGCAGCACAGCGACAGGGGGGCCCCAAGAGACCCAGTACTTC
NA	TRBV4-3	TRBJ2-1	TRBD2	CASSQDSKSGDSYNEQFF	TGCGCCAGCAGCCAAGATTCGAAAAGCGGGGATTCATACAATGAGCAGTTCTTC
NA	TRBV5-6	TRBJ1-2	TRBD1	CASSPGTGYGYTF	TGTGCCAGCAGCCCCGGGACAGGTTATGGCTACACCTTC
NA	TRBV5-4	TRBJ2-7	NA	CASSSFYEQYF	TGTGCCAGCAGCTCATTCTACGAGCAGTACTTC
NA	TRBV2	TRBJ2-7	TRBD2	CASSGTREFNEQYF	TGTGCCAGCAGTGGTACGCGGGAGTTCAACGAGCAGTACTTC
once	TRBV28	TRBJ2-7	NA	CASSLFLTGANPYEQYF	TGTGCCAGCAGTTTATTTCTCACAGGCGCAAACCCCTACGAGCAGTACTTC
few	TRBV9	TRBJ1-2	TRBD1	CASSATGTGLTYGYTF	TGTGCCAGCAGCGCAACCGGGACAGGGTTAACCTATGGCTACACCTTC
once	TRBV2	TRBJ1-6	NA	CASRGAGYVTLHF	TGTGCCAGCAGGGGGGCAGGCTATGTGACCCTCCACTTT
NA	TRBV18	TRBJ1-2	NA	CASSPGARADRGYTF	TGTGCCAGCTCACCAGGTGCGCGGGCGGATCGGGGCTACACCTTC
NA	TRBV12-5	TRBJ1-4	TRBD1	CASGIGQGLEKLFF	TGTGCTAGTGGCATAGGACAGGGCCTTGAAAAACTGTTTTTT
NA	TRBV2	TRBJ1-4	NA	CASNWRVTNEKLFF	TGTGCCTCCAACTGGAGGGTGACTAATGAAAAACTGTTTTTT
NA	TRBV5-8	TRBJ1-2	TRBD1	CASSFQPGQGLRYGYTF	TGTGCCAGCAGCTTTCAACCGGGACAGGGTTTAAGATATGGCTACACCTTC
NA	TRBV5-3	TRBJ2-2	NA	CARSLAKPFRGGELFF	TGTGCCAGAAGCTTGGCCAAACCATTTAGAGGCGGGGAGCTGTTTTTT
NA	TRBV7-2	TRBJ1-5	TRBD1	CASSLVTGGAGQPQHF	TGTGCCAGCAGCTTGGTAACAGGGGGCGCAGGCCAGCCCCAGCATTTT
NA	TRBV4-3	TRBJ2-1	NA	CASSQEAQREQFF	TGCGCCAGCAGCCAAGAAGCCCAGCGAGAGCAGTTCTTC
NA	TRBV30	TRBJ1-1	TRBD1	CAWSVRQGAQNTEAFF	TGTGCCTGGAGTGTACGGCAGGGGGCGCAGAACACTGAAGCTTTCTTT
once	TRBV19	TRBJ2-5	TRBD1	CARLPGQGRETQYF	TGTGCCAGACTCCCCGGACAGGGACGGGAGACCCAGTACTTC
few	TRBV7-2	TRBJ2-5	NA	CASSPDPGGETQYF	TGTGCCAGCAGCCCTGACCCTGGCGGGGAGACCCAGTACTTC
NA	TRBV15	TRBJ1-5	NA	CATSTTGNGQPQHF	TGTGCCACCAGCACCACAGGGAACGGTCAGCCCCAGCATTTT